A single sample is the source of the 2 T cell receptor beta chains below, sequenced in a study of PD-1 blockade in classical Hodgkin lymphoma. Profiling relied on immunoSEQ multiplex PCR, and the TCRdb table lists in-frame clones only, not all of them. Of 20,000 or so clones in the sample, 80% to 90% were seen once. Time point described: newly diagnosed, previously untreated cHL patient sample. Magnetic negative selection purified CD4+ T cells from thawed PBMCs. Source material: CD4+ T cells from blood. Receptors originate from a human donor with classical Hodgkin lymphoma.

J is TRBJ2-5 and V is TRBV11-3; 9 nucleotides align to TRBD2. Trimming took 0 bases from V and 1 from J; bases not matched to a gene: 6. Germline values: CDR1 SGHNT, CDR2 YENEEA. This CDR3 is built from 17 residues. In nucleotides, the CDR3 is TGTGCCAGCAGCTTAGAAACCAGCGGGAGGTTCCAAGAGACCCAGTACTTC. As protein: CASSLETSGRFQETQYF. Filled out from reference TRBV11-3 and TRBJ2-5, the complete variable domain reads EAGVVQSPRYKIIEKKQPVAFWCNPISGHNTLYWYLQNLGQGPELLIRYENEEAVDDSQLPKDRFSAERLKGVDSTLKIQPAELGDSAVYLCASSLETSGRFQETQYFGPGTRLLVL.

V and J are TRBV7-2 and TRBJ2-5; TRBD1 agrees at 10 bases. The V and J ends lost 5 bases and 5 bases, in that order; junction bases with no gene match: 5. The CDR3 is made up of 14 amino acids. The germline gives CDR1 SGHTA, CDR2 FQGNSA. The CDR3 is CASSPWTGGETQYF. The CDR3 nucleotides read TGTGCCAGCAGCCCTTGGACAGGGGGGGAGACCCAGTACTTC.